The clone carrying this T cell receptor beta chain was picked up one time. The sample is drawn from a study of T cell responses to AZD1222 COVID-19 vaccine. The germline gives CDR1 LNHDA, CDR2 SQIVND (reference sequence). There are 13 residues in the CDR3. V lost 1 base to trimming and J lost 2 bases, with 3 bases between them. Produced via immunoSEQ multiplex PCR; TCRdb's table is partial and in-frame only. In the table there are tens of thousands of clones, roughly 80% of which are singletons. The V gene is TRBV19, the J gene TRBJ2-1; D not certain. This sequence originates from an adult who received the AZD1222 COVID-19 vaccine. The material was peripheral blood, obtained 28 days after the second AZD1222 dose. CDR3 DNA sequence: TGTGCCAGTAGTATAGGCACCTACAATGAGCAGTTCTTC. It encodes CASSIGTYNEQFF.